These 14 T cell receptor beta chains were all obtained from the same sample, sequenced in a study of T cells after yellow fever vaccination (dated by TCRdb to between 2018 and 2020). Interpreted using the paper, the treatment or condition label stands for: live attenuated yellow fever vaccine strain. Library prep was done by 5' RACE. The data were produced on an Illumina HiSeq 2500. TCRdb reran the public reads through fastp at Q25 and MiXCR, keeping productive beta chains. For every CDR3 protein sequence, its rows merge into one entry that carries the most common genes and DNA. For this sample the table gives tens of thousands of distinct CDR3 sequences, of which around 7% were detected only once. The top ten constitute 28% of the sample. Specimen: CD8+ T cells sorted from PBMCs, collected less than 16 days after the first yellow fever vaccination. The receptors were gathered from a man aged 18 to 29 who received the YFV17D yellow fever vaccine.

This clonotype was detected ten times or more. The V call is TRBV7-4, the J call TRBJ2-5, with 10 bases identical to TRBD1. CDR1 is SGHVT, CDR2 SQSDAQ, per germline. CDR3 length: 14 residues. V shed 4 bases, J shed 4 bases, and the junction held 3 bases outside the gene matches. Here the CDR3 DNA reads TGTGCCAGCAGCTCGCGGGACAGGGGAGAGACCCAGTACTTC. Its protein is CASSSRDRGETQYF.

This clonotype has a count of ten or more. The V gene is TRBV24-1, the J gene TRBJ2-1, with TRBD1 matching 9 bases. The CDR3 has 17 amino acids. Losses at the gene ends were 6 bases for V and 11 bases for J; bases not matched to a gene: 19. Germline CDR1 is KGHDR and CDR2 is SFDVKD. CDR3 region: CATSSVQGATTGEKQFF. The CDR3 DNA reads TGTGCCACCAGTTCCGTACAGGGGGCAACTACTGGGGAGAAGCAGTTCTTC.

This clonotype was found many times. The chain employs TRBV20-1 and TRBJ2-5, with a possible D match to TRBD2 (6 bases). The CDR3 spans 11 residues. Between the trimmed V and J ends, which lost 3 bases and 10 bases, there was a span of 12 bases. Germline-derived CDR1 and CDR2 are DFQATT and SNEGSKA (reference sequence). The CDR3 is CSASVGGSQYF. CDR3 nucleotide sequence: TGCAGTGCTAGCGTTGGAGGGAGCCAGTACTTC.

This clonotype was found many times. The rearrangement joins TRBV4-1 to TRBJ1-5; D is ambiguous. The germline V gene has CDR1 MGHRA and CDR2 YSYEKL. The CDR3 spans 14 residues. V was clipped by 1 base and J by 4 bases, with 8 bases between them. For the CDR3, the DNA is TGCGCCAGCAGCCAAGCCGGGAGGAATCAGCCCCAGCATTTT. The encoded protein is CASSQAGRNQPQHF.

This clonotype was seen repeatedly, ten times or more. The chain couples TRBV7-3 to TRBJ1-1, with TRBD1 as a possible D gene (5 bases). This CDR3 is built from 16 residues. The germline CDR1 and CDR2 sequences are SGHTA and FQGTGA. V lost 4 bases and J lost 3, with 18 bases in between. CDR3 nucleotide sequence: TGTGCCAGCAGCTCCCTCGGCAGGGAAGGGGACACTGAAGCTTTCTTT. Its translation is CASSSLGREGDTEAFF.

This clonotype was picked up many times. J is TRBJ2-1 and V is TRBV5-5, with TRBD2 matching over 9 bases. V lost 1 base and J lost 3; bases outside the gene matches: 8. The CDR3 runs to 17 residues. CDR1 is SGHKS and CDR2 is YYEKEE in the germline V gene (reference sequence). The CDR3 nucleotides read TGTGCCAGCAGCTTGAACCCTAGCGGGGCGCTCTACAATGAGCAGTTCTTC. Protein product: CASSLNPSGALYNEQFF.

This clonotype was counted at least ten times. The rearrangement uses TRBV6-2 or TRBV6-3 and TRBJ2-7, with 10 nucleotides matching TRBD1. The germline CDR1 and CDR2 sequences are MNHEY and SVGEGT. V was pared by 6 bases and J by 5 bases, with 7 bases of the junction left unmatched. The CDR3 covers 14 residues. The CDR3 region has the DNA TGTGCCAGCAGCTGGGCCGGGACAGGGGACGAGCAGTACGTC. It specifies CASSWAGTGDEQYV.

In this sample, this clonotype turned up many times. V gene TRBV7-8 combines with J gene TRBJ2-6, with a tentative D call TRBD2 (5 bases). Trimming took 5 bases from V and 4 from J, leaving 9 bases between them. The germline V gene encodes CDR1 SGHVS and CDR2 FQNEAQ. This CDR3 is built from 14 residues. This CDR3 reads CASSELGGANVLTF. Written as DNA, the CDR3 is TGTGCCAGCAGCGAACTAGGAGGGGCCAACGTCCTGACTTTC.

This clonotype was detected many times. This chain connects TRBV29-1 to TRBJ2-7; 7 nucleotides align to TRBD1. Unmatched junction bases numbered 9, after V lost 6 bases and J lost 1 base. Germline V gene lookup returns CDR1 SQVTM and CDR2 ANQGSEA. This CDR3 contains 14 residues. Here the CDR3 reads CSVATGLGSYEQYV. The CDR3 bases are TGCAGCGTGGCGACAGGGCTCGGGTCCTACGAGCAGTACGTC.

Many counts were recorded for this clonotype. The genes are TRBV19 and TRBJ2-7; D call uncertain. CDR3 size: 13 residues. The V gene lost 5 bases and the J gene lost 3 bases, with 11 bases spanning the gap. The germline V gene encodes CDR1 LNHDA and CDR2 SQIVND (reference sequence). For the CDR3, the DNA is TGTGCCAGTAGTCCTGCCAGCAACTACGAGCAGTACTTC. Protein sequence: CASSPASNYEQYF.

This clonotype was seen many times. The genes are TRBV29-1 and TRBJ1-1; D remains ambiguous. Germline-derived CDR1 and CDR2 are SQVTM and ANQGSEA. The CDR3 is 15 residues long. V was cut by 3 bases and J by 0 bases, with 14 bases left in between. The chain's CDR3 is CSVEASGFMNTEAFF. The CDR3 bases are TGCAGCGTTGAGGCTTCTGGGTTTATGAACACTGAAGCTTTCTTT.

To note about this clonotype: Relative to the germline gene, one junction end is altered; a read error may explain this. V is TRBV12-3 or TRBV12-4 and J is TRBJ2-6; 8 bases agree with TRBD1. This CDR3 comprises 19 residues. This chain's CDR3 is CARSLALGDRLSGANVLTF. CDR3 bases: TGTGCCCGCAGTTTAGCGCTAGGGGACAGGTTGTCTGGGGCCAACGTCCTGACTTTC.

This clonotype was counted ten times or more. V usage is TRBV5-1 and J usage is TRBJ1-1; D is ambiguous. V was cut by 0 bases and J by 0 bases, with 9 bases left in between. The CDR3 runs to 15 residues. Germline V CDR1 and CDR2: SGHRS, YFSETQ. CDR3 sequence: CASSLGVGMNTEAFF. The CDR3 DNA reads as TGCGCCAGCAGCTTGGGCGTAGGGATGAACACTGAAGCTTTCTTT.

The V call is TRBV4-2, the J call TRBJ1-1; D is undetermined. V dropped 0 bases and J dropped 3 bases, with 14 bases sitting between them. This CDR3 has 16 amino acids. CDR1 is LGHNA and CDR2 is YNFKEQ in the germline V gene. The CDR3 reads CASSQDEPGGDTEAFF. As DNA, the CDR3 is TGTGCCAGCAGCCAAGATGAGCCCGGCGGGGACACTGAAGCTTTCTTT.